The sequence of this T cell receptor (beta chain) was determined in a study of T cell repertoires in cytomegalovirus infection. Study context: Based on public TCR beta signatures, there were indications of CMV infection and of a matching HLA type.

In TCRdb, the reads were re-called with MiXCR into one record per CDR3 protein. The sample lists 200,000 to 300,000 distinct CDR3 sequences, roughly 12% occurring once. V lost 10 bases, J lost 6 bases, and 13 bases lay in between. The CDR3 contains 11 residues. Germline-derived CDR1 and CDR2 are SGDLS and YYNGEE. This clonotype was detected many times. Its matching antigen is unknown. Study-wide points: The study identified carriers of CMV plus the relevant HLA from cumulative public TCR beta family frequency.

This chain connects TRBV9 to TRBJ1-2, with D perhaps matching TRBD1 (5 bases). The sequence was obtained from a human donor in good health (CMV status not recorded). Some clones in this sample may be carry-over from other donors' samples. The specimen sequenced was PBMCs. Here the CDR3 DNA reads TGTGCCGGCGAGGGGAGGGATGGCTACACCTTC. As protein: CAGEGRDGYTF.